Sequencing of this T cell receptor beta chain was carried out in a study of blood T cell repertoires in COVID-19 (dated by TCRdb to the early 2020s). General notes on the study: The collaborator samples originated in the United States, Italy and Spain and spanned the acute and convalescent phases of COVID-19. A freely available public database, intended as a resource for researchers studying the immune response to SARS-CoV-2, is where the repertoires were released. Where HLA class I and class II types were available, the types were taken from metadata supplied by the sample provider, not from assay-based typing. A de-identified subject ID, COVID-19 status, age in years and sex were almost always included in the sample metadata. The samples were drawn from the first 160 participants of the ongoing ImmuneRACE study and from 950 to 1,500 subjects provided by 6 global collaborators. The dataset comprised deeply sampled blood TCRbeta repertoires from subjects exposed to, actively infected with, or recovered from COVID-19. The material from the prospective study consisted of cDNA or gDNA derived from T cells, B-cell-depleted T cells, or PBMCs. Points the paper makes about the study in general: Clinical and demographic metadata were provided uncurated, with the amount varying by source and participant.

Comments on this clone: It has no known antigen specificity. No much larger clone exists at a distance of one base, and base qualities are not known.

V is cut back by 0 bases and J by 2 bases, with 19 bases in the junction unmatched. The CDR3 numbers 21 residues from cysteine through phenylalanine. Only CDR3 DNA is held: 63 bases, read in frame from base 1. CDR1 and CDR2 are drawn from the germline V gene: SGHVS, FQNEAQ. The collaborating institutions used their own protocols to collect whole blood in K2EDTA tubes. For TCRbeta analysis, collaborators shipped samples as frozen whole blood, isolated PBMCs, or DNA extracted from either of those sample types. The immunoSEQ Assay, a bias-controlled multiplex PCR, was used to amplify TCRbeta CDR3 regions from genomic DNA. The original methods were these. Nucleated cell counts per sample were estimated from amplification of reference gene primers within the assay. Sequence reads were collapsed and filtered to measure the absolute abundance of every unique TCRbeta CDR3 rearrangement. For each sample, productive Simpson clonality was calculated as the square root of Simpson's diversity index over productive rearrangements. TCRdb carries this immuneACCESS record with in-frame sequences only. Its versions omit some clonotypes, under half of them owing to an unresolved V gene in the studies checked, with the rest unexplained. V and J calls plus clone size are reproduced from that table; the DNA served to infer D and trimming. The sample yields almost 200,000 clones; 80% to 90% were counted once. The ten largest clones represent 0.7% to 0.85% of the sample.

Sequences were obtained from peripheral blood. The receptor comes from a woman in her seventies with acute or convalescent COVID-19. The chain couples TRBV7-8 to TRBJ2-3, with 8 bases aligning to TRBD1. The CDR3 region reads CASSLAEVARQGKRNTDTQYF. The DNA sequence is TGTGCCAGCAGCTTAGCCGAAGTGGCAAGACAGGGGAAAAGAAACACAGATACGCAGTATTTT.